The text below deals with one T cell receptor beta chain. Its specific antigen is unknown. Within one base of it there is no much larger clone, and no base qualities were kept. These data originate in a study of human thymus T cells (dated by TCRdb to 2019 to 2021). A note on the overall study: The study characterized TCR alpha and beta repertoires from under ten infant thymus samples and four related peripheral blood samples. Donor ages ranged from roughly 6 to 250 days, and the cohort comprised about six male and a couple of female infants. The investigation overall reported the following: On average, thymus samples yielded approximately 780,000 unique TCRB clonotypes, whereas blood samples yielded 75,000 to 95,000. Biased V and J gene segment usage appeared to be present in both thymic and peripheral blood repertoires.

The immunoSEQ multiplex PCR assay was used to amplify the TCRB and TCRAD loci from a standardized quantity of quality-controlled genomic DNA. Amplicons spanned the V(D)J region at a length sufficient to cover the CDR3 and identify V and J genes. The amplicons were sequenced on an Illumina platform via the commercial immunoSEQ service. The study's processing was this. Primer bias and sequencing errors were corrected as previously described, and TCRAD and TCRB definitions were based on the IMGT database. Analysis of the repertoires was done with immunoSEQ Analyzer 3.0 and VDJTools and included basic statistics, V/J segment usage, diversity estimates, rarefaction and pairwise overlap. Diversity was estimated using the Chao1, ChaoE, Efron-Thisted, Shannon and inverse Simpson indices, and was also estimated on datasets down-sampled to the size of the smallest sample. Repertoire overlap was determined by strict matching of CDR3 nucleotide sequence, V gene and J gene, and Jaccard-based multidimensional scaling clustering was applied. TCRdb took over this immuneACCESS table, retaining in-frame rearrangements with V and J assigned. Such tables are incomplete; in checked studies, under half of the missing clones stem from an unresolved V gene, and the remainder is unexplained. The V and J calls and the clone size are those of that table, but D and trimming were determined from the DNA. The sample records about 50,000 clones, more than 85% of which are singletons. Around 0.2% of the sample comes from the top ten.

Donors were immunologically healthy infants undergoing open corrective cardiac surgery for congenital heart defects in Finland. For four of the eight donors, a small roughly 0.5-1 mL aliquot of peripheral blood was collected during surgery. For blood samples, genomic DNA was extracted from all available leukocytes instead of from a fixed number of cells. ACK lysis buffer was used to remove erythrocytes from blood, and the leukocytes were stored at -70 degrees C as pellets. Genomic DNA was extracted from frozen cell pellets with a QIAsymphony instrument. The sequenced sample consisted of blood. This TCR was sampled from a girl in the first two years of life with a congenital heart defect but otherwise immunologically healthy.

The DNA sequence is TGTGCCAGCAGCCACAGGGTGAACACCGGGGAGCTGTTTTTT. Its protein product is CASSHRVNTGELFF. The chain couples TRBV28 to TRBJ2-2, with a tentative D gene TRBD1 over 6 matching bases. Cut back by 6 bases and 1 base, the V and J ends lie 9 bases apart. The CDR3 starts with the cysteine, ends with the phenylalanine, and has 14 residues. The only DNA kept is the CDR3, 42 bases in frame from the first base. The germline V gene provides CDR1 MDHEN and CDR2 SYDVKM. The full variable domain, completed from the reference TRBV28 and TRBJ2-2 proteins outside the CDR3, reads DVKVTQSSRYLVKRTGEKVFLECVQDMDHENMFWYRQDPGLGLRLIYFSYDVKMKEKGDIPEGYSVSREKKERFSLILESASTNQTSMYLCASSHRVNTGELFFGEGSRLTVL.